The rows below give T cell receptor beta chains drawn from one sample of a study of CD8+ T cells in alopecia areata. Sequencing used immunoSEQ multiplex PCR; TCRdb keeps in-frame clones, though not all of them. The data show some 190,000 clones, about three fifths seen once. The material sequenced was CD4+ T cells sorted from blood, taken at week 24, from a patient treated with tofacitinib. The receptors were gathered from a human donor with alopecia areata. CDR3s include the opening cysteine and the closing phenylalanine or tryptophan. Fields, in order: J gene, clone size, D gene, V gene, CDR3 DNA, CDR3 protein. D genes are given only for firm matches. Size is stated for part of the rows, as once, few or many counts, or as a class when the clone is expanded.

TRBJ1-1 - - TRBV29-1 TGCAGCGTTGGCCCACGGGACTCTCTAAGGAGGAACACTGAAGCTTTCTTT CSVGPRDSLRRNTEAFF
TRBJ2-2 - TRBD2 TRBV9 TGTGCCAGCAGATCCGGGACTAATACCGGGGAGCTGTTTTTT CASRSGTNTGELFF
TRBJ2-4 few - TRBV5-6 TGTGCCAGCAGCTTATTTGGAGCCAAAAACATTCAGTACTTC CASSLFGAKNIQYF
TRBJ1-1 - - TRBV29-1 TGCAGCGTTGATAGGAGCGGGAACACTGAAGCTTTCTTT CSVDRSGNTEAFF
TRBJ2-1 once - TRBV23-1 TGCGCCAGCAGTCGAAAGCGACGTGCCAACAGGGAACATGAGCAGTTCTTC CASSRKRRANREHEQFF
TRBJ2-3 few - TRBV5-1 TGCGCCAGCAAGGTCGAAAGCACAGATACGCAGTATTTT CASKVESTDTQYF
TRBJ1-5 - - TRBV18 TGTGCCAGCTCAGAGGGCAGCAATCAGCCCCAGCATTTT CASSEGSNQPQHF
TRBJ1-5 - - TRBV7-2 TGTGCCAGCACCCCAGCGCGGGGTCAGCCCCAGCATTTT CASTPARGQPQHF
TRBJ2-5 - TRBD2 TRBV4-3 TGCGCCAGCAGCCAAGGGCTAGCGGGGGCGAAACAAGAGACCCAGTACTTC CASSQGLAGAKQETQYF
TRBJ1-2 - - TRBV29-1 TGCAGCGTTGAAGTGCTGAGCTATGGCTACACCTTC CSVEVLSYGYTF
TRBJ2-5 - - TRBV29-1 TGCAGCGTTGGCCTAACGTCCAAAGGGGGGGAGACCCAGTACTTC CSVGLTSKGGETQYF
TRBJ2-1 - - TRBV29-1 TGCAGCGTTGATGAGCAGTTCTTC CSVDEQFF
TRBJ2-3 - - TRBV15 TGTGCCACCAGCACCCGGGGCACAGATACGCAGTATTTT CATSTRGTDTQYF
TRBJ1-2 - TRBD1 TRBV7-8 TGTGCCAGCAGCCTCGGACAGGACCTCTATGGCTACACCTTC CASSLGQDLYGYTF
TRBJ1-2 - - TRBV30 TGTGCCTGGGGAGAGGGAAATCGGTACTATGGCTACACCTTC CAWGEGNRYYGYTF
TRBJ2-1 - TRBD2 TRBV29-1 TGCAGCGTTGAGGGCACTAGCGGGGGGACGTACAATGAGCAGTTCTTC CSVEGTSGGTYNEQFF
TRBJ2-3 - - TRBV2 TGTGCCAGCAGCCGGACAGAGGGAGGTACAGATACGCAGTATTTT CASSRTEGGTDTQYF
TRBJ2-1 - TRBD2 TRBV2 TGTGCCAGCAGTGTGGAACTAGCGGGGTACAATGAGCAGTTCTTC CASSVELAGYNEQFF
TRBJ2-1 - TRBD2 TRBV10-3 TGTGCCATATATAGCGGGGGGGCCTACAATGAGCAGTTCTTC CAIYSGGAYNEQFF
TRBJ2-7 - TRBD2 TRBV29-1 TGCAGCGTTGAACTAGCGGGGAGGGTGCAGTACTTC CSVELAGRVQYF
TRBJ2-7 - TRBD2 TRBV7-2 TGTGCCAGCAGCACACCTTGGGCACTTAGCGGGGGCTCCTCCTACGAGCAGTACTTC CASSTPWALSGGSSYEQYF
TRBJ2-6 few - TRBV2 TGTGCCACCCAAGAGGGCTCTGGGGCCAACGTCCTGACTTTC CATQEGSGANVLTF
TRBJ2-2 - - TRBV6-5 TGTATTACCCGGGGTACGAACACCGGGGAGCTGTTTTTT CITRGTNTGELFF
TRBJ2-5 - - TRBV25-1 TGTGCCAGCAGTGATCCGGGACGGTCTCAAGAGACCCAGTACTTC CASSDPGRSQETQYF
TRBJ1-2 - TRBD1 TRBV2 TGTGCCAGCAGTGACGGGACAGGGGGAAGCAATTATGGCTACACCTTC CASSDGTGGSNYGYTF
TRBJ1-6 - - TRBV27 TGTGCCAGCAGTTTACTAGGGAATAATTCACCCCTCCACTTT CASSLLGNNSPLHF
TRBJ2-1 - TRBD1 TRBV7-3 TGTGCCAGCAGCCGAGGGACAGGGGGTAGAAATGAGCAGTTCTTC CASSRGTGGRNEQFF
TRBJ2-7 - TRBD1 TRBV30 TGTGATCGGACAGGGGTCTACGAGCAGTACTTC CDRTGVYEQYF
TRBJ1-5 - - TRBV28 TGTGCCAGCAGCCAACCTCAGCTTGGGGGCAATCAGCCCCAGCATTTT CASSQPQLGGNQPQHF
TRBJ1-1 - TRBD1 TRBV29-1 TGCAGCGTACAACAGGGGATAGGTGAAGCTTTCTTT CSVQQGIGEAFF
TRBJ2-3 - TRBD2 TRBV20-1 TGCAGTGCTAGTACCGGGACTAGCAAGTATTTT CSASTGTSKYF
TRBJ1-2 - - TRBV6-5 TGTGCCAGCAGACAGGGAAACTATGGCTACACCTTC CASRQGNYGYTF
TRBJ1-2 once - TRBV7-3 TGTGCCAGCAGCTTAATTTTTCACAATGAACATGGTGGCTACACCTTC CASSLIFHNEHGGYTF
TRBJ1-2 - TRBD1 TRBV6-6 TGTGCCAGCCGAAAGGTGGGACAGGGCACTTATGGCTACACCTTC CASRKVGQGTYGYTF
TRBJ2-1 few - TRBV5-6 TGTGCCAGCAGCTTGAGGCTGAGCTCCTACAATGAGCAGTTCTTC CASSLRLSSYNEQFF
TRBJ2-7 many TRBD1 TRBV5-1 TGCGCCAGCAGCTTGGCCGGGACAGTAGCCCACGAGCAGTACTTC CASSLAGTVAHEQYF
TRBJ2-3 - - TRBV5-1 TGCGCCAGCAGGACGAGGGGGAACACAGATACGCAGTATTTT CASRTRGNTDTQYF
TRBJ2-2 few - TRBV29-1 TGCAGCGTTGAGATGGGTAACACCGGGGAGCTGTTTTTT CSVEMGNTGELFF
TRBJ1-5 - TRBD1 TRBV29-1 TGCAGCGTTCTAGGACAGGGCAATCAGCCCCAGCATTTT CSVLGQGNQPQHF
TRBJ1-6 - TRBD1 TRBV9 TGTGCCAGCATCCCGACAGGGAATTCACCCCTCCACTTT CASIPTGNSPLHF
TRBJ1-4 - TRBD1 TRBV6-5 TGTGCCAGCAGTGAACCGGACAGGGTGGAACTGTTTTTT CASSEPDRVELFF